The sequence of this TCR beta chain was determined in a study of technical replicates of blood from a few donors. Method: immunoSEQ multiplex PCR; TCRdb's copy keeps in-frame clones and lacks some. The sample includes 65,000 to 95,000 clones, roughly 98% seen only once; the top ten take around 0.15%. Trimming cost V 9 bases and J 2 bases, with 16 bases left between them. Per the germline V gene, CDR1 is MNHEY and CDR2 is SVGAGI. The CDR3 totals 14 residues. The clonotype comes from a human donor in good health. The source material was T cells isolated from PBMCs. The rearrangement uses TRBV6-5 and TRBJ1-1; maybe TRBD1 (5 bases). The CDR3, as DNA: TGTGCCAGTGGGGCGGCGTCCGGAAACACTGAAGCTTTCTTT. This codes for CASGAASGNTEAFF.